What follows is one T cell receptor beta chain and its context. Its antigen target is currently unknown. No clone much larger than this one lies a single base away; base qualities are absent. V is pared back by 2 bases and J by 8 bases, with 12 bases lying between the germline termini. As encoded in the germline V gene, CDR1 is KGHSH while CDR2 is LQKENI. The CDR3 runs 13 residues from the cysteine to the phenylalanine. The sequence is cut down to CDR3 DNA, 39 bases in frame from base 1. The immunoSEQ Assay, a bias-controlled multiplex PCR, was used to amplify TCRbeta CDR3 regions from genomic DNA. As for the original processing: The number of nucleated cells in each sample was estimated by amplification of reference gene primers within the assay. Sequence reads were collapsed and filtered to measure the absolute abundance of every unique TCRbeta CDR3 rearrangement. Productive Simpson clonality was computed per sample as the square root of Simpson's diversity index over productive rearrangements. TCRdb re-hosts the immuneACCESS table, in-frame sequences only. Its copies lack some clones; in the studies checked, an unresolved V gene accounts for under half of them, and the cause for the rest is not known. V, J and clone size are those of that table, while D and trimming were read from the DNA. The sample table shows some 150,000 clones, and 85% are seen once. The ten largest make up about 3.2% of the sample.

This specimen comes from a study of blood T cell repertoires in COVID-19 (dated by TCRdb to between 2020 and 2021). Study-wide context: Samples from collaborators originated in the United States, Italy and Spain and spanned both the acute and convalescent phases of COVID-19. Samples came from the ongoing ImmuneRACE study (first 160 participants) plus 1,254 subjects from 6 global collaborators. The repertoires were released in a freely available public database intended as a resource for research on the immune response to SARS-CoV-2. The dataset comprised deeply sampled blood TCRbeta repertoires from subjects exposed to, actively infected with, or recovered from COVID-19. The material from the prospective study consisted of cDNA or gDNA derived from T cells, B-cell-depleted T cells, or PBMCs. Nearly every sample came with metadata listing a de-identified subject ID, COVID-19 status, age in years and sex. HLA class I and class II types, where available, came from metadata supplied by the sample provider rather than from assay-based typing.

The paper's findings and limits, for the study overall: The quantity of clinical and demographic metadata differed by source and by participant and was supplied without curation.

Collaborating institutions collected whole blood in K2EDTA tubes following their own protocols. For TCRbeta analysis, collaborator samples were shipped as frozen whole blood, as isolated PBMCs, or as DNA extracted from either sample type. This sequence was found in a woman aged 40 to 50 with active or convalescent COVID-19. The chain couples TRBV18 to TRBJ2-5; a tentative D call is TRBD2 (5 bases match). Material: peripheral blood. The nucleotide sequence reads TGTGCCAGCTCACCAGATCAGACTACAACCCAGTACTTC. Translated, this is CASSPDQTTTQYF.